Detailed here is one T cell receptor (beta chain). Method: immunoSEQ multiplex PCR; TCRdb's copy keeps in-frame clones and lacks some. The table includes about 2.1 million clones, under 95% detected once. The naive CD8 subset, CD45RO-negative cells positively selected for CCR7, excluded terminally differentiated effector memory CD45RA+ cells. This entry belongs to a study of shared clonotypes between healthy human individuals. Trimming removed 5 bases from V and 1 base from J; junction bases left unmatched: 2. The CDR3 consists of 13 residues. The germline CDR1 and CDR2 sequences are MDHEN and SYDVKM.

Input material: naive CD8+ T cells from PBMCs. The TCR originated in a man younger than 30 in good health. Some clones in this sample may be carry-over from other donors' samples. The chain is built from TRBV28 and TRBJ2-7, with 7 bases that match TRBD2. CDR3 nucleotide sequence: TGTGCCAGCAGTCGGGACTATTCCTACGAGCAGTACTTC. Amino acid sequence: CASSRDYSYEQYF.